This T cell receptor beta chain is from a study of blood T cell repertoires in COVID-19 (TCRdb year 2020). Regarding the study in general: The collaborator samples originated in the United States, Italy and Spain and spanned the acute and convalescent phases of COVID-19. Where HLA class I and class II types were available, the types were taken from metadata supplied by the sample provider, not from assay-based typing. The samples were drawn from two sources: the first 160 participants of the ongoing ImmuneRACE study, and 1,000 to 1,500 subjects contributed by 6 global collaborators. The material from the prospective study consisted of cDNA or gDNA derived from T cells, B-cell-depleted T cells, or PBMCs. A de-identified subject ID, COVID-19 status, age in years and sex were almost always included in the sample metadata. The repertoires were released in a freely available public database intended as a resource for research on the immune response to SARS-CoV-2. Deeply sampled blood TCRbeta repertoires from subjects exposed to, actively infected with, or recovered from COVID-19 were included in the dataset. The paper's findings and limits, for the study overall: The quantity of clinical and demographic metadata differed by source and by participant and was supplied without curation.

Per the germline V gene (reference sequence), LNHNV is the CDR1 and YYDKDF is the CDR2. From its cysteine to its phenylalanine, the CDR3 spans 16 amino acids. Solely the CDR3 DNA is kept, with 48 bases framed from the first base. V ends up 5 bases short and J 2 bases short, with an unmatched junction base count of 1. Each collaborating institution followed its own protocols to collect whole blood in K2EDTA tubes. For TCRbeta analysis, collaborator samples were shipped as frozen whole blood, as isolated PBMCs, or as DNA extracted from either sample type. For this clone: Its antigen target is currently unknown. Per-base quality was not reported, and no clone a single base away is much larger than it.

TCRbeta CDR3 regions were amplified from genomic DNA by means of the immunoSEQ Assay, a bias-controlled multiplex PCR. The published analysis was carried out like this. Within the assay, amplification of reference gene primers was used to estimate how many nucleated cells each sample contained. Sequence reads were collapsed and filtered to measure the absolute abundance of every unique TCRbeta CDR3 rearrangement. For each sample, productive Simpson clonality was calculated as the square root of Simpson's diversity index across productive rearrangements. TCRdb re-hosts the immuneACCESS table, in-frame sequences only. Its copies lack some clones; in the studies checked, an unresolved V gene accounts for under half of them, and the cause for the rest is not known. The V and J calls and clone size come from that table; D and trimming were worked out from the DNA. Recorded for this sample are approximately 290,000 clones; over 75% of them occurred a single time. The top ten hold approximately 12% of the sample.

The chain was built from TRBV15 and TRBJ2-3; TRBD2 fits 16 bases in the junction. The origin of this receptor is a woman in her sixties or seventies with acute or convalescent COVID-19. Sequenced input: peripheral blood. The CDR3 protein: CATSGTSGRDTDTQYF. DNA sequence: TGTGCCACCAGCGGGACTAGCGGGAGGGACACAGATACGCAGTATTTT.